This TCR beta chain was captured by sequencing in a study of blood T cell repertoires in COVID-19. The wider study: Material from acute and convalescent COVID-19 was sourced from the United States, Italy and Spain. PBMCs, B-cell-depleted T cells, or T cells provided the cDNA or gDNA that made up the material.

Under the authors' procedure: Estimation of nucleated cell counts was performed using reference gene primer amplification. The table came from immunoSEQ multiplex PCR; TCRdb's copy has only in-frame clones and leaves some out. That table is the source of V, J and clone size, and D and trimming were worked out from the DNA. The sample shows 74,000 or so clones, around nine tenths of them seen only once. This clone appeared a single time. This clonotype originated in a human donor in a cohort sampled during active COVID-19. Material: peripheral blood.

The DNA of the CDR3 is TGCGCCAGCAGCCAGCCTCAGTGGGGAGACTGGAACACCGGGGAGCTGTTTTTT. The encoded protein is CASSQPQWGDWNTGELFF. The J gene is TRBJ2-2, the V gene TRBV4-3, with a tentative D call TRBD2 (5 bases). CDR3 length: 18 residues. Germline CDR1 LGHNA, CDR2 YSLEER. Trimming took off 3 bases at V and 1 base at J, with 18 bases between the two ends.